Each of the 25 T cell receptor beta chains below was sequenced from the same sample in a study of beta chain features in type 1 diabetes. For these TCRs, the target antigens are not known. General study findings and limits: Moderately but significantly shorter TCRB CDR3s were found in Type 1 diabetes patients in all four CD4+ subsets.

All of the isolated RNA was reverse transcribed, so expressed TCRB transcripts were sequenced. Here immunoSEQ multiplex PCR was the method, and the copy in TCRdb shows in-frame clones only, minus some. The table records hundreds of thousands of clones, over 11% of them present only once. Sequencing was performed on naive CD4+ T cells from blood. These receptors all come from a man younger than 30 with type 1 diabetes.

This clone was found a few times. This sequence joins TRBV2 and TRBJ2-1; 10 bases map to TRBD2. Per germline, CDR1 SNHLY and CDR2 FYNNEI. Trimming cost V 5 bases and J 7 bases; bases outside gene matches: 5. This CDR3 has 14 amino acids. CDR3 sequence reads: CASSSSGSRNEQFF. Written as DNA, the CDR3 is TGTGCCAGCAGTTCTAGCGGGAGTCGGAATGAGCAGTTCTTC.

V usage is TRBV6-5 and J usage is TRBJ1-2, with a possible D match to TRBD1 (5 bases). Germline CDR1 MNHEY, CDR2 SVGAGI. Trimming removed 10 bases at V and 4 bases at J, with 16 bases between. The CDR3 covers 13 residues. The CDR3 here is CATRRGRFYGYTF. CDR3 bases: TGTGCCACCCGAAGGGGCAGGTTCTATGGCTACACCTTC.

This clone was seen more than once but under ten times. V gene TRBV7-9 combines with J gene TRBJ2-1; D ambiguous. There are 13 residues in the CDR3. The germline V and J ends were trimmed by 4 bases and 9 bases, with 13 bases remaining between them. The germline V gene encodes CDR1 SEHNR and CDR2 FQNEAQ (reference sequence). CDR3 sequence (DNA): TGTGCCAGCAGCTCAGCTCCGGACCGTGAGCAGTTCTTC. Translating it yields CASSSAPDREQFF.

The rearrangement joins TRBV6-6 to TRBJ1-4; no clear D gene. This CDR3 is 14 amino acids long. Trimming pared 2 bases from V and 3 bases from J, leaving 7 bases between. In germline, CDR1 is MNHNY, CDR2 SVGAGI (reference sequence). For the CDR3, the DNA is TGTGCCAGCAGTTACCTCCGTCCTAATGAAAAACTGTTTTTT. Translated, it gives CASSYLRPNEKLFF.

This clone was seen repeatedly, ten times or more. This chain connects TRBV23-1 to TRBJ2-5; D is unclear. TRBV23-1 counts as an open reading frame of uncertain function. This CDR3 contains 14 residues. Trimming stripped 2 bases from V and 9 bases from J, with 16 bases between. CDR3 residues: CASSQIGPGAAQYF. In nucleotides, the CDR3 is TGCGCCAGCAGTCAAATCGGGCCCGGTGCGGCCCAGTACTTC.

CDR3 sequence: CAWGLSGNTIYF. CDR3 DNA sequence: TGTGCCTGGGGTCTCTCTGGAAACACCATATATTTT. This sequence joins TRBV30 and TRBJ1-3; D is unresolved. Germline CDR1 is GTSNPN and CDR2 is SVGIG (reference sequence). Trimming left V 5 bases short and J 0 bases short, with 5 bases between. The length of the CDR3 is 12 residues.

This clone was detected a few times. The chain joins TRBV30 to TRBJ2-5, with 9 positions matching TRBD2. The germline V gene has CDR1 GTSNPN and CDR2 SVGIG (reference sequence). CDR3 size: 14 residues. Losses at the gene ends were 1 base for V and 2 bases for J; bases not matched to a gene: 2. CDR3 loop: CAWSGSGGQETQYF. CDR3 nucleotides: TGTGCCTGGAGTGGTAGCGGGGGTCAAGAGACCCAGTACTTC.

This clone was recorded a few times. The CDR3 spells CASRSDRLYQPQHF. As DNA, the CDR3 is TGTGCCAGCAGATCGGACAGGTTATATCAGCCCCAGCATTTT. The chain links TRBV6-6 to TRBJ1-5, with 7 bases fitting TRBD1. The CDR3 consists of 14 residues. The J segment lost 5 bases and the V segment lost 6 bases, leaving 7 bases of the junction unmatched. Germline values: CDR1 MNHNY, CDR2 SVGAGI (reference sequence).

This clone has more than one count but fewer than ten. This rearrangement joins TRBV5-1 to TRBJ1-3; 8 nucleotides match TRBD1. Germline V lookup: CDR1 SGHRS, CDR2 YFSETQ. V lost 4 bases to trimming and J lost 0 bases; unmatched junction nucleotides: 9. The CDR3 spans 17 residues. CDR3 residues: CASSATTGGRSGNTIYF. The CDR3 DNA sequence: TGCGCCAGCAGCGCGACTACAGGGGGACGCTCTGGAAACACCATATATTTT.

This clone showed up just a few times. V and J are TRBV7-8 and TRBJ2-6, with TRBD1 matching over 7 bases. This CDR3 region has 15 residues. The V and J ends lost 7 bases and 4 bases, in that order; junction bases with no gene match: 7. Germline V gene sequence: CDR1 SGHVS, CDR2 FQNEAQ. CDR3 sequence reads: CASIQGESGANVLTF. The CDR3 DNA reads as TGTGCCAGCATCCAGGGGGAATCCGGGGCCAACGTCCTGACTTTC.

This clone occurred many times. The CDR3, as DNA: TGTGCCAGCAGCTTAGTACCACCGAACACTGAAGCTTTCTTT. This encodes CASSLVPPNTEAFF. V and J are TRBV7-9 and TRBJ1-1; D unclear. The CDR3 extends over 14 amino acids. The V gene lost 1 base and the J gene lost 1 base, with 7 bases spanning the gap. Germline V gene lookup returns CDR1 SEHNR and CDR2 FQNEAQ (reference sequence).

The sample holds a few counts of this clone. The gene calls are TRBV5-4 and TRBJ2-7; TRBD1 matches 9 bases. This CDR3 region has 14 residues. From germline, CDR1 is SGHNT and CDR2 YYREEE (reference sequence). V dropped 4 bases and J dropped 1; count of bases not matched to a gene: 3. The CDR3 DNA sequence: TGTGCCAGCAGCGGACAGGGGCTTTCCTACGAGCAGTACTTC. Translated: CASSGQGLSYEQYF.

The table lists this clone with a few counts. The rearrangement joins TRBV20-1 to TRBJ1-2; possible D gene TRBD1, 6 bases. CDR3 length: 11 amino acids. Trimming shortened V by 3 bases and J by 10 bases, and 12 bases separated the two germline ends. Germline V gene lookup returns CDR1 DFQATT and CDR2 SNEGSKA (reference sequence). This chain's CDR3 is CSASPLGHYTF. CDR3 DNA sequence: TGCAGTGCTAGCCCGCTGGGACACTACACCTTC.

The chain joins TRBV7-2 to TRBJ1-1; possible D gene TRBD1, 5 bases. The V gene's germline CDR1 is SGHTA and CDR2 FQGNSA. The germline V and J ends were trimmed by 4 bases and 7 bases, with 10 bases remaining between them. The length of the CDR3 is 12 residues. The DNA of the CDR3 is TGTGCCAGCAGCTCATTCGGGGGTGAAGCTTTCTTT. Residues: CASSSFGGEAFF.

The chain joins TRBV5-1 to TRBJ1-2; tentatively, D is TRBD1 (5 bases). The CDR3 is 17 amino acids. The germline V gene encodes CDR1 SGHRS and CDR2 YFSETQ. With 0 bases removed from V and 5 bases from J, the gap between germline ends came to 20 bases. CDR3 region: CASSLAGPTGGWYGYTF. CDR3 sequence (DNA): TGCGCCAGCAGCTTGGCCGGTCCTACCGGGGGGTGGTATGGCTACACCTTC.

The table lists this clone with a few counts. The rearrangement uses TRBV5-1 and TRBJ2-1; D is perhaps TRBD2 (6 bases). V was pared by 0 bases and J by 9 bases, with 16 bases between. Germline V gives CDR1 SGHRS, CDR2 YFSETQ. The CDR3 is 15 residues long. In DNA form, the CDR3 reads TGCGCCAGCAGCTTGGCTGGGACTGCGTCTGGTGAGCAGTTCTTC. It specifies CASSLAGTASGEQFF.

As for this clone: This sample includes further DNA sequences coding for the same CDR3. The chain combines TRBV30 with TRBJ1-5; D is possibly TRBD1 (5 bases). V lost 0 bases and J 6 bases, leaving 9 bases between the germline ends. This CDR3 has 13 amino acids. CDR1 and CDR2 (germline): GTSNPN, SVGIG (reference sequence). CDR3 region: CAWSVRGSQPQHF. The CDR3 nucleotides read TGTGCCTGGAGTGTTAGGGGTAGTCAGCCCCAGCATTTT.

This clone was picked up a small number of times. The chain uses TRBV5-4 and TRBJ2-3; the match to TRBD2 covers 8 bases. V lost 2 bases, J lost 3 bases, and 5 bases stayed unmatched. The CDR3 runs 15 residues. Germline CDR1 reads SGHNT; CDR2 reads YYREEE (reference sequence). CDR3 in DNA: TGTGCCAGCAGCTTCTCTGTAGCGGGGACAGATACGCAGTATTTT. Protein: CASSFSVAGTDTQYF.

This clone has a handful of counts. The rearrangement links TRBV9 to TRBJ1-3; D not certain. Germline-derived CDR1 and CDR2 are SGDLS and YYNGEE. The V end lost 2 bases, the J end lost 4 bases, and 7 bases lay between the germline ends. There are 13 residues in the CDR3. CDR3 protein: CASSVAFGNTIYF. The CDR3 nucleotides read TGTGCCAGCAGCGTGGCGTTCGGAAACACCATATATTTT.

This chain uses TRBV30 with TRBJ1-1; D possibly corresponds to TRBD1 (6 bases). Germline loops: CDR1 GTSNPN, CDR2 SVGIG (reference sequence). This CDR3 contains 13 residues. V was shortened by 8 bases and J by 0 bases, with 13 bases between the two germline ends. This CDR3 reads CARREGVNTEAFF. The CDR3 DNA reads TGTGCCCGCCGGGAGGGGGTGAACACTGAAGCTTTCTTT.

This clone was seen more than once but under ten times. This rearrangement joins TRBV11-2 to TRBJ2-6; weak D call: TRBD1 (6 bases). The V end lost 8 bases, the J end lost 7 bases, and 15 bases lay between the germline ends. The CDR3 covers 14 residues. The germline gives CDR1 SGHAT, CDR2 FQNNGV. The CDR3 DNA follows: TGTGCCAGCCTCCAGGGGTATGAAGCCAACGTCCTGACTTTC. Translating it yields CASLQGYEANVLTF. The full variable domain, in which reference TRBV11-2 and TRBJ2-6 provide the parts outside the CDR3, is EAGVAQSPRYKIIEKRQSVAFWCNPISGHATLYWYQQILGQGPKLLIQFQNNGVVDDSQLPKDRFSAERLKGVDSTLKIQPAKLEDSAVYLCASLQGYEANVLTFGAGSRLTVL.

J is TRBJ1-2 and V is TRBV2, with D unclear. CDR1 and CDR2 (germline): SNHLY, FYNNEI. V was trimmed by 5 bases and J by 3 bases, leaving 13 bases between them. This CDR3 has 14 amino acids. The chain's CDR3 is CASSKDRGDYGYTF. The CDR3 coding sequence is TGTGCCAGCAGTAAGGACCGCGGCGACTATGGCTACACCTTC.

V gene TRBV9 combines with J gene TRBJ2-1; 8 bases agree with TRBD2. CDR1 is SGDLS and CDR2 is YYNGEE in the germline V gene. V lost 0 bases, J lost 8 bases, and 7 bases stayed unmatched. The CDR3 spans 15 residues. The CDR3 coding sequence is TGTGCCAGCAGCGTAGTAAGCGGGACTAGAGATGAGCAGTTCTTC. Encoded protein: CASSVVSGTRDEQFF.

This clone was detected a few times. Different DNA sequences within this sample yield the same CDR3. The V and J genes are TRBV2 and TRBJ2-7, with D perhaps matching TRBD1 (5 bases). This CDR3 region has 12 residues. Germline CDR1 and CDR2: SNHLY and FYNNEI. Trimming removed 4 bases from V and 3 bases from J, with 7 bases in between. The CDR3 region is CASSGDSYEQYF. In DNA form, the CDR3 reads TGTGCCAGCAGTGGAGACAGCTACGAGCAGTACTTC.

This clone turned up a few times. The gene calls are TRBV15 and TRBJ1-2; tentative D call: TRBD1 (5 bases). The V and J ends lost 1 base and 1 base respectively, with 13 bases between them. CDR1 and CDR2 from the germline V gene are LNHNV and YYDKDF (reference sequence). The CDR3 consists of 16 residues. The CDR3 loop is CATSRGGTQLNYGYTF. CDR3 sequence (DNA): TGTGCCACCAGCAGAGGAGGGACGCAGCTTAACTATGGCTACACCTTC. The whole variable domain, filled in from reference TRBV15 and TRBJ1-2, reads DAMVIQNPRYQVTQFGKPVTLSCSQTLNHNVMYWYQQKSSQAPKLLFHYYDKDFNNEADTPDNFQSRRPNTSFCFLDIRSPGLGDTAMYLCATSRGGTQLNYGYTFGSGTRLTVV.